This record looks at one TCR beta chain sequence and its context. What this receptor recognizes is not known. There are no base qualities to consult, and no much larger clone falls within one base. The entire amount of isolated RNA was reverse transcribed using the High Capacity cDNA Reverse Transcription Kit, so the sequenced TCRB transcripts were expressed ones. Deep immunoSEQ sequencing was performed on naive, central memory and regulatory T cell samples, with an average of roughly 3.6 million total reads per sample. Sorted cells were lysed in RLT buffer and RNA was extracted with DNase-treated RNeasy Micro or Mini kits, depending on cell number. To prevent cross-contamination, each cell subset was processed individually, whereas patient and healthy donor samples were processed jointly. TCRB sequences were amplified from cDNA with the immunoSEQ multiplex PCR, producing 87-bp fragments spanning the CDR3 region. Sequencing of the amplicons was done on the Illumina HiSeq platform. In the source study's methods: PCR bias was corrected computationally using synthetic template baselines, and reads within Hamming distance 2 were collapsed, with unmergeable singletons discarded. Reads were aligned against IMGT to assign V, D and J genes, CDR3 length and insertions or deletions at six rearrangement sites. Within each subset, clonotype counts were normalized to sorted cell number, and only after that were true diversity and Gini coefficients computed with the tcR R package. The overlap coefficient, calculated on TCRB nucleotide sequences, was used to measure repertoire sharing. TCRdb obtained this table from immuneACCESS and retained in-frame rearrangements with V and J assigned. These tables miss some clones; where compared with another copy, unresolved V genes account for less than half of the shortfall, and the remainder is unexplained. V, J and clone size are those of that table, while D and trimming were read from the DNA. The table for this sample lists 150,000 to 170,000 clones; approximately 8.1% of them were counted only once. 0.65% of the sample goes to the ten largest clones.

This record comes from a study of beta chain features in type 1 diabetes (dated by TCRdb to about 2018). Turning to the overall study: No differences in mean age, gender distribution, total cell number or subset yield were found between patients and healthy donors. Whereas all 30 or so donors provided naive and central memory subsets, regulatory and stem cell-like memory subsets were isolated from just 8 patients and roughly 8 healthy donors. The study compared TCRB repertoires of sorted circulating CD4+ T cell subsets between recently diagnosed type 1 diabetes patients and matched healthy donors. A total of over 90,000,000 sorted cells were examined across all samples, and a strong correlation was observed between cell number per subset and RNA yield. Findings and caveats that apply to the study as a whole: The naive, central memory and regulatory TCRB repertoires appeared to resemble one another more closely among patients than among healthy donors. Because small numbers of individuals were included in the HLA sub-analyses, any influence of HLA type on TCRB rearrangement was left unresolved. Patients with type 1 diabetes made fewer insertions and deleted more nucleotides at VDJ recombination sites, implying thymic rearrangement abnormalities. Shorter templates might be favored by PCR, yet because patient and control samples were amplified and corrected together, any such skew would affect both groups equally. A moderate but significant shortening of TCRB CDR3 length was observed in type 1 diabetes patients in all four CD4+ subsets. Because cDNA was sequenced instead of genomic DNA, activated cells with high expression could be over-represented, although the groups did not differ in activation or CD3 levels.

CDR1 is given as SGHAT and CDR2 as FQDESV, both from the germline V gene (reference sequence). The junction shows trimming of 5 bases on V and 7 bases on J, and the gene matches do not reach 10 bases of it. CDR3 length: 15 amino acids, cysteine to phenylalanine. Just the 45-base CDR3 DNA is kept, in frame starting at base 1. Each donor gave one peripheral blood draw, approximately 120 mL on average, collected into heparinised tubes. Naive, central memory, regulatory and stem cell-like memory CD4+ T cells were sorted on a BD FACSAria II using a panel including CD45RO, CCR7, CD25, CD127, CD95 and CD27. Every sorted population had a purity above 95%. PBMCs were separated immediately by Lymphoprep density gradient centrifugation and were stained directly, without being cultured. To minimize batch effects, samples were stained and sorted in pairs, one healthy donor with one patient per experiment.

The material sequenced was central memory CD4+ T cells from blood. This clonotype originated in a man aged 18 to 35 in good health. This receptor chain uses TRBV11-1 and TRBJ2-5, and TRBD2 matches 10 of the central bases. The CDR3 sequence is CASSISGGLRGTQYF. The DNA sequence is as follows: TGTGCCAGCAGCATTAGCGGGGGGCTCAGAGGGACCCAGTACTTC.